The next 21 T cell receptor beta chains were all read from a single sample in a study of neurological immune-mediated disorders. One entry per CDR3 protein, called by TCRdb with MiXCR from the 5' RACE reads. Here the sample spans tens of thousands of distinct CDR3 sequences, under 30% being singletons. The sample's time point: technical triplicate 2. Sequencing was carried out using PBMCs. The receptors shown here come from a man in his sixties with HTLV-1-associated myelopathy (HAM/TSP).

This clonotype was seen repeatedly, ten times or more. This sequence joins TRBV12-3 or TRBV12-4 and TRBJ1-1; 7 nucleotides match TRBD1. V dropped 3 bases and J dropped 11; count of bases not matched to a gene: 6. CDR3 length: 12 residues. This CDR3 is CASSFRTGWAFF. The CDR3 nucleotides read TGTGCCAGCAGTTTCCGGACAGGATGGGCTTTCTTT.

At least ten counts were recorded for this clonotype. The chain joins TRBV20-1 to TRBJ1-4, with TRBD1 matching over 10 bases. Trimming cost V 3 bases and J 6 bases; bases outside gene matches: 7. CDR1 DFQATT and CDR2 SNEGSKA come from the germline V gene (reference sequence). CDR3 length equals 15 residues. CDR3 in amino acids: CSASLPGQGYEKLFF. The CDR3 DNA is TGCAGTGCTAGCCTTCCGGGACAGGGGTATGAAAAACTGTTTTTT.

This chain uses TRBV7-9 with TRBJ2-7; D remains unclear. CDR1 is SEHNR and CDR2 is FQNEAQ in the germline V gene (reference sequence). This CDR3 region has 11 residues. The germline V and J ends were trimmed by 9 bases and 5 bases, with 11 bases remaining between them. In nucleotides, the CDR3 is TGTGCCAGTGCAAATTGGGACGAGCAGTACTTC. Translation: CASANWDEQYF.

This clonotype was observed many times. The chain uses TRBV12-3 or TRBV12-4 and TRBJ2-1; D call uncertain. Trimming removed 1 base from V and 6 bases from J, with 10 bases in between. The CDR3 consists of 14 residues. The CDR3 sequence: CASSLGQIPNEQFF. The CDR3 coding sequence is TGTGCCAGCAGTTTAGGGCAAATACCCAATGAGCAGTTCTTC.

This clonotype has at least ten counts. The J gene is TRBJ2-7, the V gene TRBV28, with 9 bases fitting TRBD2. CDR1 is MDHEN and CDR2 is SYDVKM in the germline V gene. With 9 bases clipped from V and 0 bases from J, the junction kept 3 bases outside the gene matches. The CDR3 has 13 residues. CDR3 sequence: CASSSGTSYEQYF. The CDR3 nucleotides are TGTGCCAGTTCTAGCGGGACCTCCTACGAGCAGTACTTC.

This clonotype has a count of ten or more. The chain employs TRBV20-1 and TRBJ2-2; 7 positions agree with TRBD1. V gave up 5 bases and J gave up 5 bases; unmatched junction bases: 11. The germline CDR1 and CDR2 sequences are DFQATT and SNEGSKA (reference sequence). CDR3 length: 15 residues. The CDR3 sequence: CSASGQAATTGELFF. In DNA form, the CDR3 reads TGCAGTGCTTCAGGACAGGCCGCTACGACCGGGGAGCTGTTTTTT.

This clonotype was seen ten or more times. V usage is TRBV20-1 and J usage is TRBJ1-4; D perhaps matches TRBD1 (6 bases). Germline CDR1 DFQATT, CDR2 SNEGSKA (reference sequence). V gave up 5 bases and J gave up 4 bases, with 11 bases separating them. This CDR3 is built from 13 residues. The CDR3 sequence: CSAGRDNNEKLFF. CDR3 DNA sequence: TGCAGTGCTGGACGGGACAATAATGAAAAACTGTTTTTT.

At least ten counts were recorded for this clonotype. The gene calls are TRBV9 and TRBJ2-7; D not certain. The CDR3 has 13 residues. Trimming removed 1 base from V and 6 bases from J, with 11 bases in between. Looked up from germline, CDR1 is SGDLS and CDR2 is YYNGEE. The CDR3, as DNA: TGTGCCAGCAGCGTACAAGTAGGGTCCGAGCAGTACTTC. Its protein is CASSVQVGSEQYF.

The chain uses TRBV7-3 and TRBJ2-1; TRBD2 is a possible D gene (6 bases). The CDR3 runs 14 residues. Germline values: CDR1 SGHTA, CDR2 FQGTGA. The ends were cut back, 4 bases at V and 5 bases at J, with 12 bases in the middle. DNA of the CDR3: TGTGCCAGCAGCTCCCTCGGGGGTGACAATGAGCAGTTCTTC. Translation gives CASSSLGGDNEQFF.

In its sample, this clonotype was seen many times. The chain couples TRBV20-1 to TRBJ2-2, with D possibly TRBD1 on 6 matching bases. CDR3 length: 13 residues. The V gene lost 4 bases and the J gene lost 2 bases, with 8 bases spanning the gap. Germline V gives CDR1 DFQATT, CDR2 SNEGSKA (reference sequence). This CDR3 is CSAKQGNTGELFF. CDR3 DNA sequence: TGCAGTGCTAAACAGGGAAACACCGGGGAGCTGTTTTTT.

This clonotype was detected ten times or more. This sequence joins TRBV20-1 and TRBJ1-6, with 9 bases lining up with TRBD1. The CDR3 runs to 16 residues. CDR1 and CDR2 from the germline V gene are DFQATT and SNEGSKA (reference sequence). Trimming cost V 0 bases and J 5 bases; bases outside gene matches: 5. DNA for the CDR3: TGCAGTGCTAGAGATCCCCGGACAGGGGATAATTCACCCCTCCACTTT. It translates to CSARDPRTGDNSPLHF.

This clonotype occurred many times. The chain uses TRBV7-2 and TRBJ2-1; no clear D gene. The length of the CDR3 is 14 residues. The germline gives CDR1 SGHTA, CDR2 FQGNSA. Trimming stripped 4 bases from V and 4 bases from J, with 11 bases between. The CDR3 here is CASSYTALYNEQFF. Written as DNA, the CDR3 is TGTGCCAGCAGCTATACTGCACTGTACAATGAGCAGTTCTTC.

This clonotype was seen at least ten times. The genes are TRBV5-1 and TRBJ2-1, with D possibly TRBD2 on 5 matching bases. Trimming stripped 5 bases from V and 6 bases from J, with 9 bases between. The CDR3 spans 12 residues. Looked up from germline, CDR1 is SGHRS and CDR2 is YFSETQ. CDR3 DNA sequence: TGCGCCAGCAGGGTAGGGAGCAATGAGCAGTTCTTC. Translation gives CASRVGSNEQFF. Variable domain in full (rest from reference TRBV5-1 and TRBJ2-1): KAGVTQTPRYLIKTRGQQVTLSCSPISGHRSVSWYQQTPGQGLQFLFEYFSETQRNKGNFPGRFSGRQFSNSRSEMNVSTLELGDSALYLCASRVGSNEQFFGPGTRLTVL.

J is TRBJ1-1 and V is TRBV5-5; the D gene is possibly TRBD1 (6 bases). Germline lookup yields CDR1 SGHKS and CDR2 YYEKEE (reference sequence). V lost 5 bases, J lost 1 base, and 9 bases lay in between. This CDR3 has 13 residues. The CDR3 region is CASSSQGNTEAFF. The DNA of the CDR3 is TGTGCCAGCAGTTCACAGGGGAACACTGAAGCTTTCTTT.

This clonotype has at least ten counts. V is TRBV24-1 and J is TRBJ2-5, with D possibly matching TRBD1 (6 bases). Germline V CDR1 and CDR2: KGHDR, SFDVKD. Trimming took off 6 bases at V and 0 bases at J, with 13 bases between the two ends. The CDR3 has 15 residues. CDR3 residues: CATSHPTGNQETQYF. In nucleotides, the CDR3 is TGTGCCACCAGTCATCCTACAGGGAACCAAGAGACCCAGTACTTC.

This clonotype was counted ten times or more. The chain recombines TRBV15 with TRBJ2-1, with 13 bases lining up with TRBD2. The CDR3 totals 16 residues. Trimming cost V 0 bases and J 5 bases; bases outside gene matches: 1. CDR1 LNHNV and CDR2 YYDKDF come from the germline V gene (reference sequence). The CDR3: CATSRDGLAGDNEQFF. Here the CDR3 DNA reads TGTGCCACCAGCAGAGATGGACTAGCGGGAGACAATGAGCAGTTCTTC.

This clonotype showed up many times. The chain uses TRBV18 and TRBJ2-4; 8 nucleotides agree with TRBD2. The trim removed 6 bases at V and 9 bases at J, leaving 7 bases unmatched. Germline V gene sequence: CDR1 KGHSH, CDR2 LQKENI. This CDR3 is 13 amino acids long. In DNA form, the CDR3 reads TGTGCCAGCTCCCAGGACGGGAGGGGCATTCAGTACTTC. It encodes CASSQDGRGIQYF.

This clonotype has a count of ten or more. The chain links TRBV12-3 or TRBV12-4 to TRBJ2-1, with 12 nucleotides matching TRBD2. This CDR3 has 18 amino acids. Trimming at V came to 6 bases and at J to 0 bases, leaving 9 bases not matched to a gene. The CDR3 DNA follows: TGTGCCAGCAGCCCGGGGACTAGCGGGTTAAGCTCCTACAATGAGCAGTTCTTC. As protein: CASSPGTSGLSSYNEQFF.

This clonotype was picked up many times. The chain couples TRBV10-3 to TRBJ1-3; TRBD1 matches at 9 bases. The junction had 11 bases not matched to a gene; V was cut back by 10 bases and J by 4 bases. Germline CDR1 ENHRY, CDR2 SYGVKD. The CDR3 consists of 15 residues. The CDR3 region is CATTAGQGLGNTIYF. CDR3 bases: TGTGCCACCACCGCCGGACAGGGGCTCGGAAACACCATATATTTT.

The sample holds one count of this clonotype. The CDR3 spells CASSDEGFSYEQYF. DNA of the CDR3: TGTGCCAGCAGTGATGAGGGATTCTCCTACGAGCAGTACTTC. This sequence joins TRBV25-1 and TRBJ2-7, with a possible D match to TRBD2 (5 bases). Looked up from germline, CDR1 is MGHDK and CDR2 is SYGVNS. This CDR3 spans 14 amino acids. The V and J ends lost 3 bases and 0 bases respectively, with 9 bases between them.

The sample holds many counts of this clonotype. V usage is TRBV5-1 and J usage is TRBJ1-5; D is perhaps TRBD1 (5 bases). From germline, CDR1 is SGHRS and CDR2 YFSETQ. This CDR3 has 14 residues. V lost 4 bases, J lost 7 bases, and 15 bases lay in between. CDR3 DNA sequence: TGCGCCAGCAGCCCCTCGGGGGGATCCCAGCCCCAGCATTTT. Translated, it gives CASSPSGGSQPQHF.